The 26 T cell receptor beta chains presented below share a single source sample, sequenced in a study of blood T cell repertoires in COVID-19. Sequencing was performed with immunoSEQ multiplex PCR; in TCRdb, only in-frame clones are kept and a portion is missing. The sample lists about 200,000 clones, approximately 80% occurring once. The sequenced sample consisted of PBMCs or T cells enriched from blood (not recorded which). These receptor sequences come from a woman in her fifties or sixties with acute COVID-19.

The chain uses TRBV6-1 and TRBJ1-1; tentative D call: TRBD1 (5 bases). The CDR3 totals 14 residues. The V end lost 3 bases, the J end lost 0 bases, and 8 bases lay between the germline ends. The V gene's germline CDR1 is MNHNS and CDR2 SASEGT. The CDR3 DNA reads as TGTGCCAGCAGTGAGTCCAGGGTGAACACTGAAGCTTTCTTT. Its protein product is CASSESRVNTEAFF.

The CDR3 DNA reads TGTGCCAGCAGTTCCAGGACAGGGAGCTACGAGCAGTACTTC. Residues: CASSSRTGSYEQYF. The chain joins TRBV6-6 to TRBJ2-7; TRBD1 aligns across 8 bases. The CDR3 runs to 14 residues. The V segment lost 4 bases and the J segment 3 bases; nucleotides outside the gene matches: 5. The germline V gene has CDR1 MNHNY and CDR2 SVGAGI (reference sequence).

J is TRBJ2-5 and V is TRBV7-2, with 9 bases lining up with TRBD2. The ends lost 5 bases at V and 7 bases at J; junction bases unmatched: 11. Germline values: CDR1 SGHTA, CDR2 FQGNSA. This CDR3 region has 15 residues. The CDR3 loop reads CASSPGTSLFGTQYF. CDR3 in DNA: TGTGCCAGCAGCCCGGGGACTAGCCTGTTTGGGACCCAGTACTTC.

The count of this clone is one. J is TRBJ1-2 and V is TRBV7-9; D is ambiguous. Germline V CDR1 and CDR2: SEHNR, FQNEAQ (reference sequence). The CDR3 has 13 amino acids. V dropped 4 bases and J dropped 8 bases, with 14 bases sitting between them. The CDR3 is CASSYNTREGYTF. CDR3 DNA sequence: TGTGCCAGCAGCTACAACACGAGGGAAGGCTACACCTTC.

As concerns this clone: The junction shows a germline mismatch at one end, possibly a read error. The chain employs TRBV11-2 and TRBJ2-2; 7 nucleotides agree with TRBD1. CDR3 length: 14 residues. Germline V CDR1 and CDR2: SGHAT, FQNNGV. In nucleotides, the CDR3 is TGTGCCAGCACCTTAGACAGGGTAGTGGGGGAGCTGTTTTTT. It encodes CASTLDRVVGELFF.

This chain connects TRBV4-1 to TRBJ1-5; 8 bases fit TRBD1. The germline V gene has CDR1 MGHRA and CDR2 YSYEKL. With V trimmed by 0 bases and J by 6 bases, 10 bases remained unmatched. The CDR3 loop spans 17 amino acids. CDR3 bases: TGCGCCAGCAGCCAAGATGTAGGTCAGGGGGCGCGTCAGCCCCAGCATTTT. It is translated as CASSQDVGQGARQPQHF.

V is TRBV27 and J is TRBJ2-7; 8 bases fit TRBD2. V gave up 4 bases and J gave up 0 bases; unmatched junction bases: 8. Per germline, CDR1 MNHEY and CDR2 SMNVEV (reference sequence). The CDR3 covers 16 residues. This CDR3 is CASSSGTSFVSYEQYF. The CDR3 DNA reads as TGTGCCAGCAGTTCCGGGACTAGTTTCGTCTCCTACGAGCAGTACTTC.

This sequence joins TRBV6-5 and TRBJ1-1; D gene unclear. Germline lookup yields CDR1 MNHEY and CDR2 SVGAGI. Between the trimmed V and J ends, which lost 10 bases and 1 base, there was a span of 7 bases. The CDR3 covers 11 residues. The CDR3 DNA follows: TGTGCCACGGGGAGGAACACTGAAGCTTTCTTT. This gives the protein CATGRNTEAFF.

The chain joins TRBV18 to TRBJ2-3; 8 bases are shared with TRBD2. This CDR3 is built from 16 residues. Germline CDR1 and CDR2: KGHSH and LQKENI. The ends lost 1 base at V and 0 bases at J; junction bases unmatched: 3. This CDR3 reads CASSPRLAGSTDTQYF. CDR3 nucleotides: TGTGCCAGCTCACCACGCCTAGCGGGCAGCACAGATACGCAGTATTTT.

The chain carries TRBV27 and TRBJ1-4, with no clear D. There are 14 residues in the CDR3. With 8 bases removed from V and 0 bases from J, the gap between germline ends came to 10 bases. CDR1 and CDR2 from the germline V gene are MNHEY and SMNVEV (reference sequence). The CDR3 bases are TGTGCCAGCCGGTTCGCTGCAACTAATGAAAAACTGTTTTTT. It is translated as CASRFAATNEKLFF.

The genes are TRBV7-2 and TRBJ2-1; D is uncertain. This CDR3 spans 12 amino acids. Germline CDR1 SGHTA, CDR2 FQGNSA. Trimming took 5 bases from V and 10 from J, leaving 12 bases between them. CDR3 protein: CASSPLMREQFF. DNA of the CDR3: TGTGCCAGCAGCCCCTTAATGCGGGAGCAGTTCTTC.

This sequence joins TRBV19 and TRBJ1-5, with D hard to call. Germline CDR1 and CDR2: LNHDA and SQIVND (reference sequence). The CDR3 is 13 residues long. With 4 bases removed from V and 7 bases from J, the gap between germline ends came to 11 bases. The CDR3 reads CASSTGERQPQHF. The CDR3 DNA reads TGTGCCAGTAGTACCGGGGAGCGGCAGCCCCAGCATTTT.

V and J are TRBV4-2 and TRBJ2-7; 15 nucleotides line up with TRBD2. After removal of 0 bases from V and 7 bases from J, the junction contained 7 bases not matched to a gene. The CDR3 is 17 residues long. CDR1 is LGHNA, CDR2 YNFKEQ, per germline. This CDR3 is CASSQDGLAGGGGEQYF. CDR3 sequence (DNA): TGTGCCAGCAGCCAAGACGGACTAGCGGGAGGGGGCGGTGAGCAGTACTTC.

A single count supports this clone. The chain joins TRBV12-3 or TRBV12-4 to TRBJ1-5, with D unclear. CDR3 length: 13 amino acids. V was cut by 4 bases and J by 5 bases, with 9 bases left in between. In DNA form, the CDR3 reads TGTGCCAGCAGTTCTAAGGAGGATCAGCCCCAGCATTTT. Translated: CASSSKEDQPQHF.

CDR3 in amino acids: CASSHGRGPTDTQYF. DNA for the CDR3: TGTGCCAGCAGCCACGGCAGGGGGCCGACAGATACGCAGTATTTT. The chain couples TRBV6-2 or TRBV6-3 to TRBJ2-3; 8 nucleotides align to TRBD1. Trimming took 6 bases from V and 3 from J; bases not matched to a gene: 8. The CDR3 length is 15 residues. Germline loops: CDR1 MNHEY, CDR2 SVGEGT.

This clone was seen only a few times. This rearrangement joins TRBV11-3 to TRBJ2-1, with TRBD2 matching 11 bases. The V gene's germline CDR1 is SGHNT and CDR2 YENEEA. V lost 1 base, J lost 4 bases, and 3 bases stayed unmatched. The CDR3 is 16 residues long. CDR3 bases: TGTGCCAGCAGCTTAGTTAGCGGGGGGGCTTACAATGAGCAGTTCTTC. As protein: CASSLVSGGAYNEQFF.

The CDR3, as DNA: TGTGCCACCAATACAGGGCCTAGTCAGCCCCAGCATTTT. Translation gives CATNTGPSQPQHF. The rearrangement links TRBV24-1 to TRBJ1-5; maybe TRBD1 (6 bases). V was trimmed by 8 bases and J by 6 bases, leaving 13 bases between them. In germline, CDR1 is KGHDR, CDR2 SFDVKD. The CDR3 contains 13 residues.

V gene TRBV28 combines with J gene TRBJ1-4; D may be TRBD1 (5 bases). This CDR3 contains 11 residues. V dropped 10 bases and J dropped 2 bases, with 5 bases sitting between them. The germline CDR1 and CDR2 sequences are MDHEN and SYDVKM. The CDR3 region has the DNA TGTGCCACAGGGACTAATGAAAAACTGTTTTTT. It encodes CATGTNEKLFF.

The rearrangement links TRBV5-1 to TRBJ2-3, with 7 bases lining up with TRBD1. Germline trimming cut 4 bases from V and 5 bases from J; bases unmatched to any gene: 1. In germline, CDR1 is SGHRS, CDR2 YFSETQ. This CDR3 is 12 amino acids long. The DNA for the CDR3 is TGCGCCAGCAGCCCAGGGGGAGATACGCAGTATTTT. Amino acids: CASSPGGDTQYF.

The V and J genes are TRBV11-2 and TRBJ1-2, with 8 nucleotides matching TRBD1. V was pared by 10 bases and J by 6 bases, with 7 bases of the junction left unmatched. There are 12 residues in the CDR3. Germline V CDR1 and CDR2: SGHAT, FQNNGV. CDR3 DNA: TGTGCCACCCGTGGACAGGGCCATGGCTACACCTTC. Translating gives CATRGQGHGYTF.

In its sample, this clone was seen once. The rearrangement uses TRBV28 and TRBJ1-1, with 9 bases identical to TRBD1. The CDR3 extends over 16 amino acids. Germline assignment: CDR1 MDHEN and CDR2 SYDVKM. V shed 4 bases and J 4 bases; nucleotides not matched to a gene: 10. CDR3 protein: CASSSTGGASGTEAFF. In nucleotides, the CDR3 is TGTGCCAGCAGTTCCACAGGGGGCGCTTCAGGCACTGAAGCTTTCTTT.

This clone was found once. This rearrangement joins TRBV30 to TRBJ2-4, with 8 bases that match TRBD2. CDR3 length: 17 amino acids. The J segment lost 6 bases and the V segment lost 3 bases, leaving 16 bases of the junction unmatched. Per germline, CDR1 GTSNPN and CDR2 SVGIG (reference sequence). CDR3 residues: CAWSSRVRGLAGNIQYF. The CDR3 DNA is TGTGCCTGGAGCTCCCGAGTACGTGGACTAGCAGGAAACATTCAGTACTTC.

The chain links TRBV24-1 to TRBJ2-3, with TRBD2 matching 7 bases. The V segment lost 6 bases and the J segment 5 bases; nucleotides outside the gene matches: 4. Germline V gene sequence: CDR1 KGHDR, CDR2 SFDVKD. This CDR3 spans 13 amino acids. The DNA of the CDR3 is TGTGCCACCAGTTCTAGCGGTTTAGATACGCAGTATTTT. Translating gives CATSSSGLDTQYF.

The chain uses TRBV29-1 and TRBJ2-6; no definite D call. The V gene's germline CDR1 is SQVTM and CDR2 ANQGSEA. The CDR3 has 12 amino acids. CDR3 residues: CAHSSGANVLTF. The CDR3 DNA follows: TGCGCTCACAGCTCTGGGGCCAACGTCCTGACTTTC.

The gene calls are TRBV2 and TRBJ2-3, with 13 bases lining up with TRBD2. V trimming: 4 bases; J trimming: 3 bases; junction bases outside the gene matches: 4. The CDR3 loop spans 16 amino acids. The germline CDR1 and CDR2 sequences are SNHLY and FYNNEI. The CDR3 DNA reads TGTGCCAGCAGTGGTGGGACTAGCGGGACAACAGATACGCAGTATTTT. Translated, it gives CASSGGTSGTTDTQYF.

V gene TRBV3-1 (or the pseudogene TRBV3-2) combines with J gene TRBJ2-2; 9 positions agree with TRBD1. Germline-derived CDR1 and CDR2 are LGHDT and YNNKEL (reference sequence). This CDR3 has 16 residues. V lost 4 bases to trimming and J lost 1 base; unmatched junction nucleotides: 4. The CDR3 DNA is TGTGCCAGCAGCCCCACAGGGGGCATGAACACCGGGGAGCTGTTTTTT. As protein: CASSPTGGMNTGELFF.